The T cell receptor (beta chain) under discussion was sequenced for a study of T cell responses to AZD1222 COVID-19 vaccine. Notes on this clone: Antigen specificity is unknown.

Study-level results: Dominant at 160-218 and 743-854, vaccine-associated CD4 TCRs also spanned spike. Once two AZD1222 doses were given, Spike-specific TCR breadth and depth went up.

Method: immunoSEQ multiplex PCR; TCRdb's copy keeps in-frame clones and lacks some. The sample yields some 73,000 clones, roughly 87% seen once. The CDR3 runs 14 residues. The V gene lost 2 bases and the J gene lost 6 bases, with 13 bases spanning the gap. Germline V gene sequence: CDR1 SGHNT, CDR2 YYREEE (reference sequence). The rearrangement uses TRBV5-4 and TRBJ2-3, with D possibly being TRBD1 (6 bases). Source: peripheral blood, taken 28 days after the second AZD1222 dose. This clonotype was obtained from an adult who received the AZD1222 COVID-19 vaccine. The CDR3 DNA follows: TGTGCCAGCAGCTTTATGGGGGCCCCGGATACGCAGTATTTT. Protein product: CASSFMGAPDTQYF.